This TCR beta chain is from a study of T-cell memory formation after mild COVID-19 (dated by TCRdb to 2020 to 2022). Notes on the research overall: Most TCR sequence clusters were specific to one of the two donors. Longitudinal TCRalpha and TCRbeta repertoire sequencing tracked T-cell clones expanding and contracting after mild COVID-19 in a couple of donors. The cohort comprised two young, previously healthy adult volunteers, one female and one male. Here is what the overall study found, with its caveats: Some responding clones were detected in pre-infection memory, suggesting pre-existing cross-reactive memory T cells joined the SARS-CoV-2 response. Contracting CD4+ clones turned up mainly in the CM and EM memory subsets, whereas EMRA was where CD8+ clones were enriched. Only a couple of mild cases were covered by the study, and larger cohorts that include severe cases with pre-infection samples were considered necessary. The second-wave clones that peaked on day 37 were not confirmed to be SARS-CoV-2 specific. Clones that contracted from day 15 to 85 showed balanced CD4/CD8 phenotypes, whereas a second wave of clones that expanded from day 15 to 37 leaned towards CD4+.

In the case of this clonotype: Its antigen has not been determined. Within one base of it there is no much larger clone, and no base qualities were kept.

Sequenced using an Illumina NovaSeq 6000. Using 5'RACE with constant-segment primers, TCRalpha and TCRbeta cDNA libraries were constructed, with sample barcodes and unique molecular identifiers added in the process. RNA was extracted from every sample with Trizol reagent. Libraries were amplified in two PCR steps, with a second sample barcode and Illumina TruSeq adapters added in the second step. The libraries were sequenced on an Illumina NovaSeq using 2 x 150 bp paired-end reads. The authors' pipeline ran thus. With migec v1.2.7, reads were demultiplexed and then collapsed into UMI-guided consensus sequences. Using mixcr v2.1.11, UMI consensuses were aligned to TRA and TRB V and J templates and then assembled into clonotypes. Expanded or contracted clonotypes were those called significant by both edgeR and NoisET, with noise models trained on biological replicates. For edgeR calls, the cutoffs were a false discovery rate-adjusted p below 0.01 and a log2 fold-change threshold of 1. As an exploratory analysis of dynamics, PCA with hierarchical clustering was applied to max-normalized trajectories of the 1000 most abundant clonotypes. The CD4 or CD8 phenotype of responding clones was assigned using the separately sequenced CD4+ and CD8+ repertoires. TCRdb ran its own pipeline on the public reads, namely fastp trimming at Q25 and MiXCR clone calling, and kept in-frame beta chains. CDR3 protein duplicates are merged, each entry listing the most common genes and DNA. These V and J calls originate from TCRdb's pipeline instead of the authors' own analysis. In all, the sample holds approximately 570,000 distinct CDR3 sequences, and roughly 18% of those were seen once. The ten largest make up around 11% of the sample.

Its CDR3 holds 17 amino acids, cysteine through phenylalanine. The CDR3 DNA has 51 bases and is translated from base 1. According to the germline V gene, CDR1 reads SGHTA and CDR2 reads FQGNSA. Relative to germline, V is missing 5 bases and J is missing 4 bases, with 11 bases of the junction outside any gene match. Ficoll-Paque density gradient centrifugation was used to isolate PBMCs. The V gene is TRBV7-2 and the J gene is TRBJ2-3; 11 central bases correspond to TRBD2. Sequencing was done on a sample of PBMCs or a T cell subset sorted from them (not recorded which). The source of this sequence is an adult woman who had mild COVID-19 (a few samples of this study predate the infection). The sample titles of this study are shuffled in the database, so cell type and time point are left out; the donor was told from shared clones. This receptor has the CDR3 CASSPLAGVWGADTQYF. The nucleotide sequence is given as TGTGCCAGCAGCCCACTAGCGGGAGTTTGGGGCGCAGATACGCAGTATTTT.